What follows are 4 T cell receptor beta chains derived from one specimen sequenced in a study of shared clonotypes between healthy human individuals. The protocol was immunoSEQ multiplex PCR, while the TCRdb copy is restricted to in-frame clones and leaves out a portion. The table shows around 2.5 million clones, with roughly 93% occurring only once. Sequences were obtained from naive CD4+ T cells from PBMCs. Subset specified: CD45RA+ positively selected. The receptor set was obtained from a man younger than 35 in good health. Some clones in this sample may be carry-over from other donors' samples.

In this sample, this clone turned up once. V usage is TRBV10-3 and J usage is TRBJ2-1; 8 nucleotides line up with TRBD2. Germline V gene lookup returns CDR1 ENHRY and CDR2 SYGVKD. CDR3 size: 15 residues. The V and J ends lost 6 bases and 0 bases, in that order; junction bases with no gene match: 4. CDR3 protein: CAISELAASYNEQFF. The CDR3 nucleotides read TGTGCCATCAGCGAACTAGCGGCCTCCTACAATGAGCAGTTCTTC.

This chain joins TRBV5-4 and TRBJ2-7, with 12 bases aligning to TRBD2. The CDR3 runs to 15 residues. CDR1 is SGHNT, CDR2 YYREEE, per germline (reference sequence). V dropped 4 bases and J dropped 6; count of bases not matched to a gene: 8. DNA of the CDR3: TGTGCCAGCAGCGATCGGACTAGCGGGACTCTCGAGCAGTACTTC. Amino acids: CASSDRTSGTLEQYF.

The CDR3 here is CASSQDGGGTVSYEQYF. In DNA form, the CDR3 reads TGTGCCAGCAGCCAAGATGGCGGCGGGACAGTGTCCTACGAGCAGTACTTC. The rearrangement uses TRBV14 and TRBJ2-7; perhaps TRBD1 as D (7 bases). The V end was cut by 0 bases, the J end by 1 base, with 16 bases between. This CDR3 region has 17 residues. Germline loops: CDR1 SGHDN, CDR2 FVKESK. Based on the CDR3 plus reference TRBV14 and TRBJ2-7, the full variable domain is EAGVTQFPSHSVIEKGQTVTLRCDPISGHDNLYWYRRVMGKEIKFLLHFVKESKQDESGMPNNRFLAERTGGTYSTLKVQPAELEDSGVYFCASSQDGGGTVSYEQYFGPGTRLTVT.

The sample holds one count of this clone. The rearrangement joins TRBV4-2 to TRBJ2-7; 7 bases match TRBD2. Germline CDR1 reads LGHNA; CDR2 reads YNFKEQ. The CDR3 is 16 amino acids. V lost 3 bases and J lost 4; bases outside the gene matches: 12. CDR3: CASSQGSAGVGYEQYF. The CDR3 bases are TGTGCCAGCAGCCAGGGCTCGGCGGGAGTGGGATACGAGCAGTACTTC.